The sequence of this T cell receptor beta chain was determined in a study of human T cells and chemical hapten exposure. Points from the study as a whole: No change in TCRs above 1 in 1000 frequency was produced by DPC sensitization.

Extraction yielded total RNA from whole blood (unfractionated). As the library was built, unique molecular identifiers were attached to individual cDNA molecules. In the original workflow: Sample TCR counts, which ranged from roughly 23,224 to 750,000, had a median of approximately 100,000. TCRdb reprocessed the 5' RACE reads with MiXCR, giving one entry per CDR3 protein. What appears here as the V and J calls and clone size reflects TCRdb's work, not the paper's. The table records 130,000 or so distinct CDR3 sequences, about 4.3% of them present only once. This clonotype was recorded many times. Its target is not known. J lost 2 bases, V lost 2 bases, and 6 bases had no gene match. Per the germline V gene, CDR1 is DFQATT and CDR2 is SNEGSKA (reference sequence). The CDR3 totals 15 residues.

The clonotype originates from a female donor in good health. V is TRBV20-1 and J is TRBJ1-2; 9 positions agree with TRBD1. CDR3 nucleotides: TGCAGTGCTAGAAAGGACAGGGGTTTGAACTATGGCTACACCTTC. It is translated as CSARKDRGLNYGYTF.